A single sample gave rise to the 2 T cell receptor beta chains below, sequenced in a study of blood T cell repertoires in COVID-19. Sequencing was performed with immunoSEQ multiplex PCR; in TCRdb, only in-frame clones are kept and a portion is missing. Altogether about 270,000 clones are present, about 84% being singletons, with the ten largest covering approximately 5%. Sequences were obtained from peripheral blood. The receptors shown here come from an elderly woman with COVID-19, enrolled during active disease.

The rearrangement uses TRBV9 and TRBJ1-1; 7 nucleotides line up with TRBD1. V lost 2 bases to trimming and J lost 8 bases; unmatched junction nucleotides: 3. Germline V gene sequence: CDR1 SGDLS, CDR2 YYNGEE. The CDR3 extends over 12 amino acids. CDR3 sequence (DNA): TGTGCCAGCAGCGTCGGGGGACAGGAAGCTTTCTTT. It yields the protein CASSVGGQEAFF.

This chain links TRBV6-5 with TRBJ1-6; 9 positions agree with TRBD1. CDR3 length equals 15 residues. Germline trimming cut 4 bases from V and 5 bases from J; bases unmatched to any gene: 3. Germline V gene sequence: CDR1 MNHEY, CDR2 SVGAGI. The CDR3 region is CASSSGTGNNSPLHF. The CDR3 DNA is TGTGCCAGCAGTTCCGGGACAGGGAATAATTCACCCCTCCACTTT.